The 21 T cell receptor beta chains below come from one sample, sequenced in a study of T cell repertoires in aging, cancer and after chemotherapy. Peripheral blood genomic DNA, not sorted cells or RNA, was the template. A mixed TRB-A/B primer pool amplified rearranged TRB by multiplex touch-down PCR. Using its own MiXCR run on the multiplex PCR reads, TCRdb lists one record per CDR3 protein. In the table there are 1,200 or so distinct CDR3 sequences, about 65% of which are singletons. Input material: blood. Receptor source: a human donor with a blood cancer.

J is TRBJ2-6 and V is TRBV6-1; either TRBD1 or TRBD2 may supply D (6 bases each). The germline V gene has CDR1 MNHNS and CDR2 SASEGT. V was pared by 4 bases and J by 2 bases, with 15 bases between. The CDR3 has 17 residues. The CDR3, as DNA: TGTGCCAGCAGTGCTCAGTCGGAGGGGGCTGGGGCCAACGTCCTGACTTTC. Its protein is CASSAQSEGAGANVLTF.

The sample holds a few counts of this clonotype. This CDR3 is CSVQGTSGADTQYF. CDR3 sequence (DNA): TGCAGCGTCCAGGGTACCTCAGGGGCAGATACGCAGTATTTT. The genes are TRBV29-1 and TRBJ2-3, with D perhaps TRBD1 (6 bases). The CDR3 runs to 14 residues. The germline V gene has CDR1 SQVTM and CDR2 ANQGSEA. Trimming removed 6 bases at V and 4 bases at J, with 17 bases between.

The rearrangement joins TRBV5-4 to TRBJ1-1; 8 bases align to TRBD1. The V gene's germline CDR1 is SGHNT and CDR2 YYREEE (reference sequence). The CDR3 runs 13 residues. The V segment lost 3 bases and the J segment 5 bases; nucleotides outside the gene matches: 3. In nucleotides, the CDR3 is TGTGCCAGCAGCTGGACAGGGAGAACTGAAGCTTTCTTT. Translated, it gives CASSWTGRTEAFF.

The V gene is TRBV27, the J gene TRBJ2-1, with 12 bases identical to TRBD2. Losses at the gene ends were 1 base for V and 2 bases for J; bases not matched to a gene: 3. Germline CDR1 and CDR2: MNHEY and SMNVEV (reference sequence). The CDR3 extends over 17 amino acids. The DNA of the CDR3 is TGTGCCAGCAGTTTATGGACTAGCGGGGTTACCTACAATGAGCAGTTCTTC. The encoded protein is CASSLWTSGVTYNEQFF.

This chain links TRBV7-6 with TRBJ2-3; 10 nucleotides agree with TRBD1. This CDR3 spans 15 amino acids. CDR1 is SGHVS, CDR2 FNYEAQ, per germline. After removal of 5 bases from V and 4 bases from J, the junction contained 6 bases not matched to a gene. The CDR3 sequence: CASSLGTGVADTQYF. CDR3 DNA: TGTGCCAGCAGCCTCGGGACAGGGGTGGCAGATACGCAGTATTTT. Drawing the rest from reference TRBV7-6 and TRBJ2-3, the complete variable domain is GAGVSQSPRYKVTKRGQDVALRCDPISGHVSLYWYRQALGQGPEFLTYFNYEAQQDKSGLPNDRFSAERPEGSISTLTIQRTEQRDSAMYRCASSLGTGVADTQYFGPGTRLTVL.

The V and J genes are TRBV6-1 and TRBJ1-4; 7 bases match TRBD1. CDR3 length equals 13 residues. The V gene's germline CDR1 is MNHNS and CDR2 SASEGT. V lost 8 bases to trimming and J lost 8 bases; unmatched junction nucleotides: 8. Here the CDR3 DNA reads TGTGCCAGCCTTGACAGGGACCGCGAAAAACTGTTTTTT. Its protein product is CASLDRDREKLFF.

This chain joins TRBV6-2 or TRBV6-3 and TRBJ2-5, with TRBD2 as a possible D gene (6 bases). Germline V gene sequence: CDR1 MNHEY, CDR2 SVGEGT. The CDR3 is 18 amino acids. V lost 8 bases and J 2 bases, leaving 27 bases between the germline ends. The CDR3 region is CASHSGEGLGVGQETQYF. The DNA for the CDR3 is TGTGCCAGCCATTCGGGGGAAGGGTTGGGTGTGGGACAAGAGACCCAGTACTTC.

The chain couples TRBV7-6 to TRBJ1-1; no reliable D call. Germline V gives CDR1 SGHVS, CDR2 FNYEAQ. Trimming took 1 base from V and 4 from J, leaving 13 bases between them. This CDR3 comprises 15 residues. CDR3 coding DNA: TGTGCCAGCAGCTTAGATTCCGGGATACGCACTGAAGCTTTCTTT. Its protein product is CASSLDSGIRTEAFF.

J is TRBJ1-1 and V is TRBV7-6; perhaps TRBD1 as D (6 bases). V lost 6 bases to trimming and J lost 1 base, with 12 bases between them. This CDR3 has 14 residues. CDR1 and CDR2 from the germline V gene are SGHVS and FNYEAQ. The CDR3 is CASSFTGSNTEAFF. The DNA for the CDR3 is TGTGCCAGCAGTTTTACAGGGTCGAACACTGAAGCTTTCTTT.

Judged by abundance, this clonotype is medium-sized. V gene TRBV5-5 combines with J gene TRBJ2-2; D may correspond to TRBD1 or TRBD2 (5 bases each). V dropped 6 bases and J dropped 2 bases, with 11 bases sitting between them. The germline gives CDR1 SGHKS, CDR2 YYEKEE (reference sequence). This CDR3 spans 14 amino acids. The CDR3 DNA follows: TGTGCCAGCAACCCAGGGACCAACACCGGGGAGCTGTTTTTT. It translates to CASNPGTNTGELFF. Variable domain in full (rest from reference TRBV5-5 and TRBJ2-2): DAGVTQSPTHLIKTRGQQVTLRCSPISGHKSVSWYQQVLGQGPQFIFQYYEKEERGRGNFPDRFSARQFPNYSSELNVNALLLGDSALYLCASNPGTNTGELFFGEGSRLTVL.

The CDR3 loop is CSVEWGDTQYF. The CDR3 DNA reads as TGCAGCGTTGAGTGGGGCGATACGCAGTATTTT. This chain joins TRBV29-1 and TRBJ2-3; D may be TRBD1 (5 bases). This CDR3 spans 11 amino acids. Germline values: CDR1 SQVTM, CDR2 ANQGSEA. Trimming pared 3 bases from V and 6 bases from J, leaving 7 bases between.

This clonotype was seen a few times. The chain joins TRBV12-3 or TRBV12-4 to TRBJ2-5; TRBD2 matches 10 bases. The V segment lost 7 bases and the J segment 3 bases; nucleotides outside the gene matches: 8. The CDR3 is made up of 15 amino acids. This chain's CDR3 is CASIETSGQKETQYF. DNA for the CDR3: TGTGCCAGCATTGAGACTAGCGGGCAGAAAGAGACCCAGTACTTC.

The J gene is TRBJ2-3, the V gene TRBV27; possible D gene TRBD2, 6 bases. V was trimmed by 0 bases and J by 5 bases, leaving 12 bases between them. The CDR3 sequence is 15 residues long. Looked up from germline, CDR1 is MNHEY and CDR2 is SMNVEV (reference sequence). The CDR3 DNA reads TGTGCCAGCAGTTTATCGGCGGGGAGAAGAGATACGCAGTATTTT. As protein: CASSLSAGRRDTQYF.

This clonotype was seen only a few times. The V and J genes are TRBV6-2 or TRBV6-3 and TRBJ2-3; TRBD1 is a possible D gene (5 bases). Trimming left V 2 bases short and J 0 bases short, with 9 bases between. CDR3 length: 15 residues. Germline V gives CDR1 MNHEY, CDR2 SVGEGT. This CDR3 reads CASSYGQGSTDTQYF. In DNA form, the CDR3 reads TGTGCCAGCAGTTACGGGCAGGGCAGCACAGATACGCAGTATTTT.

The J gene is TRBJ2-5, the V gene TRBV6-2 or TRBV6-3, with TRBD2 as a possible D gene (6 bases). The CDR3 extends over 16 amino acids. Germline CDR1 reads MNHEY; CDR2 reads SVGEGT. Trimming left V 2 bases short and J 1 base short, with 14 bases between. CDR3 residues: CASSYGGSEVQETQYF. CDR3 DNA sequence: TGTGCCAGCAGTTACGGGGGGTCGGAGGTCCAAGAGACCCAGTACTTC.

Concerning this clonotype itself: At one of its ends the junction is not consistent with the germline gene, which may arise from a read error. The genes are TRBV6-5 and TRBJ2-2; D not resolved. Per germline, CDR1 MNHEY and CDR2 SVGAGI. The CDR3 totals 15 residues. In DNA form, the CDR3 reads TGTGCCATCAGTGGCGGACCCGGTGGGACCGGGGAGCTGTTTTTT. This encodes CAISGGPGGTGELFF.

V and J are TRBV11-1 and TRBJ2-2; D perhaps matches TRBD1 (5 bases). CDR1 and CDR2 from the germline V gene are SGHAT and FQDESV (reference sequence). V lost 5 bases, J lost 7 bases, and 20 bases lay in between. The CDR3 has 16 residues. In DNA form, the CDR3 reads TGTGCCAGCAGCCCACGAAGAAGGGGCTCGTTCGGGGAGCTGTTTTTT. It translates to CASSPRRRGSFGELFF.

J is TRBJ2-6 and V is TRBV6-5; D may be TRBD1 (5 bases). The V gene's germline CDR1 is MNHEY and CDR2 SVGAGI. Trimming took 5 bases from V and 0 from J, leaving 8 bases between them. The CDR3 covers 15 residues. This chain's CDR3 is CASSTGVSGANVLTF. CDR3 bases: TGTGCCAGCAGTACAGGAGTCTCTGGGGCCAACGTCCTGACTTTC.

The J gene is TRBJ2-7, the V gene TRBV19; no reliable D call. V lost 9 bases to trimming and J lost 3 bases, with 9 bases between them. The germline gives CDR1 LNHDA, CDR2 SQIVND (reference sequence). CDR3 size: 11 residues. This CDR3 reads CASSLVYEQYF. CDR3 nucleotide sequence: TGTGCCAGCAGCTTAGTCTACGAGCAGTACTTC.

The chain uses TRBV30 and TRBJ1-2; D gene uncertain. Germline-derived CDR1 and CDR2 are GTSNPN and SVGIG (reference sequence). CDR3 length equals 12 residues. V dropped 0 bases and J dropped 4 bases, with 6 bases sitting between them. CDR3 residues: CAWSVKFYGYTF. CDR3 coding DNA: TGTGCCTGGAGTGTAAAATTCTATGGCTACACCTTC.

A few counts support this clonotype. The chain joins TRBV6-1 to TRBJ2-1; 7 bases agree with TRBD1. The junction had 5 bases not matched to a gene; V was cut back by 6 bases and J by 0 bases. The CDR3 totals 15 residues. Looked up from germline, CDR1 is MNHNS and CDR2 is SASEGT. The CDR3 DNA sequence: TGTGCCAGCAGCGAGGACAGGAGCTCCTACAATGAGCAGTTCTTC. It codes for CASSEDRSSYNEQFF.